The T cell receptor (beta chain) described here comes from a study of blood T cell repertoires in COVID-19. At the level of the study: Researchers got acute and convalescent COVID-19 samples from the United States, Italy and Spain. Sources were T cells, B-cell-depleted T cells, or PBMCs; the material itself was cDNA or gDNA.

This CDR3 is 14 amino acids long. Germline values: CDR1 MNHEY, CDR2 SMNVEV (reference sequence). V gave up 3 bases and J gave up 3 bases, with 8 bases separating them. Methods used by the authors: Estimated nucleated cell counts came from reference gene primer amplification. Only in-frame clones appear in the TCRdb table, and some are missing; sequencing was by immunoSEQ multiplex PCR. The DNA was the basis for D and trimming; V, J and clone size are from that table. The repertoire has approximately 290,000 clones, around 91% of them found once; the top ten carry 9.5% to 15%. The TCR comes from a woman aged 60-75 years with acute or convalescent COVID-19. The V call is TRBV27, the J call TRBJ2-2, with D possibly TRBD2 on 5 matching bases. Sequencing was done on a sample of peripheral blood. The CDR3 protein is CASSFRGDTGELFF. CDR3 DNA sequence: TGTGCCAGCAGTTTCCGGGGAGACACCGGGGAGCTGTTTTTT.